This entry is about one T cell receptor (beta chain). The germline gives CDR1 MNHEY, CDR2 SVGEGT. The ends were cut back, 6 bases at V and 3 bases at J, with 13 bases in the middle. CDR3 length: 14 residues. The sample belongs to a study of response to subunit inactivated influenza vaccine. TCRdb re-derived calls from the RT-PCR reads in MiXCR, one entry per CDR3 protein. This sample has around 150,000 distinct CDR3 sequences, with about 11% found just once. This chain connects TRBV6-2 or TRBV6-3 to TRBJ2-3; D possibly corresponds to TRBD2 (6 bases). The source is a man aged 45-65 years who received an inactivated influenza vaccine. Sequencing used non-naive T cells sorted from PBMCs, obtained roughly 47 days after vaccination. The CDR3 region has the DNA TGTGCCAGCAGGTATTCTAGCGTGACAGATACGCAGTATTTT. Translation: CASRYSSVTDTQYF.